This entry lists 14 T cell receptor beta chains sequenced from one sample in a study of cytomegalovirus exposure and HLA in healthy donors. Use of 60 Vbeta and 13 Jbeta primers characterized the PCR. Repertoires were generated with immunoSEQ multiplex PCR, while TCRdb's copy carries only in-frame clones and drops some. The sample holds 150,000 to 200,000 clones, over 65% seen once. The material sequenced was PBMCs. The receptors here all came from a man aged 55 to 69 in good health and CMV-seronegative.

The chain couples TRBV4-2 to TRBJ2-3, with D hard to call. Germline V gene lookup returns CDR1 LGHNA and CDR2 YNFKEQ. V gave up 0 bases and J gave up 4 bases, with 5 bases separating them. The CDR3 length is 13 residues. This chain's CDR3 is CASSQDTADTQYF. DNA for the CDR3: TGTGCCAGCAGCCAAGATACGGCAGATACGCAGTATTTT.

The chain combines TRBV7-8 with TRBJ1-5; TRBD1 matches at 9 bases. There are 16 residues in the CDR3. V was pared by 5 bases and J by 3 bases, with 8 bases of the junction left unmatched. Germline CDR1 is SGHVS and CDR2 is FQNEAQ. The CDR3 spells CASSPQTGGSNQPQHF. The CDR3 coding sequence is TGTGCCAGCAGCCCACAGACAGGGGGTTCCAATCAGCCCCAGCATTTT.

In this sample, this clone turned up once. CDR3 DNA sequence: TGTGCCAGCAGCCCCGGGAATGCGGGTGAAAAACTGTTTTTT. Translating it yields CASSPGNAGEKLFF. The rearrangement links TRBV9 to TRBJ1-4; the D is unclear. CDR1 SGDLS and CDR2 YYNGEE come from the germline V gene. The CDR3 has 14 amino acids. V was trimmed by 4 bases and J by 7 bases, leaving 14 bases between them.

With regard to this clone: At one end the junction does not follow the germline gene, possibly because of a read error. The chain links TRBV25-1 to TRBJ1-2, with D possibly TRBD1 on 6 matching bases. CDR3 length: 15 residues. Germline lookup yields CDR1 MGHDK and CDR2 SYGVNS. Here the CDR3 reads CASSESEGRGYGYPF. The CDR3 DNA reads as TGTGCCAGCAGTGAATCCGAGGGCAGGGGATATGGCTACCCCTTC.

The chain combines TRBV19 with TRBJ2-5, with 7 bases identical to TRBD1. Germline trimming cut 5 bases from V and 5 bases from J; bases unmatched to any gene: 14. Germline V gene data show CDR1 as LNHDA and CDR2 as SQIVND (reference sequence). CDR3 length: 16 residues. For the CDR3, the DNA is TGTGCCAGTAGTCCGGGGTTAGGGGGCGGCTGGGAGACCCAGTACTTC. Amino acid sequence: CASSPGLGGGWETQYF.

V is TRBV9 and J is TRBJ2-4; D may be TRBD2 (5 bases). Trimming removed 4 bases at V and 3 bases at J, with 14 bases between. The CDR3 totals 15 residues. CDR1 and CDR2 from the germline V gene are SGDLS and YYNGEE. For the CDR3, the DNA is TGTGCCAGCAGCCCCAGCGGTGGCTTCAAAAACATTCAGTACTTC. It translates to CASSPSGGFKNIQYF.

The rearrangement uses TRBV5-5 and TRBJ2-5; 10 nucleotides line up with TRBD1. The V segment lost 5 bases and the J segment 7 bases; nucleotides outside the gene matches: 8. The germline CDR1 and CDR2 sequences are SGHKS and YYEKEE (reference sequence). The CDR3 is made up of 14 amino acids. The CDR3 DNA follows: TGTGCCAGCAGAGAGGGACAGGGGTTGGGGACCCAGTACTTC. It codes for CASREGQGLGTQYF.

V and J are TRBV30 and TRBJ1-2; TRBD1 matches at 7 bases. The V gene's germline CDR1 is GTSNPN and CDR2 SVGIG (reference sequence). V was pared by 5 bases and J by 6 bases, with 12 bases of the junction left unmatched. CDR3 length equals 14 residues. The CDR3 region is CAWAQGVRQDGYTF. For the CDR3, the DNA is TGTGCCTGGGCCCAGGGGGTGAGACAGGATGGCTACACCTTC.

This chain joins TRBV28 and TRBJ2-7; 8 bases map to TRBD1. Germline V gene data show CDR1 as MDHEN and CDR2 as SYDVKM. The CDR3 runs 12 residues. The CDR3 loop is CALGQEFGEQYF. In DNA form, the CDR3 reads TGTGCACTGGGACAGGAGTTTGGGGAGCAGTACTTC.

The CDR3 protein is CASSYSMDRGQTEAFF. DNA for the CDR3: TGTGCCAGCAGTTACTCAATGGACAGGGGGCAAACTGAAGCTTTCTTT. The chain employs TRBV6-6 and TRBJ1-1; 11 bases map to TRBD1. V was pared by 0 bases and J by 5 bases, with 5 bases of the junction left unmatched. Germline CDR1 MNHNY, CDR2 SVGAGI (reference sequence). CDR3 length: 16 amino acids.

The DNA of the CDR3 is TGCGCGTCCCGGGGGTGGTGGGGGTTTCGGAACACCATATATTTT. This translates into CASRGWWGFRNTIYF. This chain connects TRBV10-1 to TRBJ1-3; TRBD1 might be the D (5 bases). CDR1 WNHNN and CDR2 SYGVQD come from the germline V gene (reference sequence). This CDR3 region has 15 residues.

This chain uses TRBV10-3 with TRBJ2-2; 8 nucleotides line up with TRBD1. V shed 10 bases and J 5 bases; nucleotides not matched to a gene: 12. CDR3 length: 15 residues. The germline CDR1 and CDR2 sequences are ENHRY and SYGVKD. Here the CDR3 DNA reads TGTGCCACGGGGACGCAGGGGGCTGGTACCGGGGAGCTGTTTTTT. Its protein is CATGTQGAGTGELFF.

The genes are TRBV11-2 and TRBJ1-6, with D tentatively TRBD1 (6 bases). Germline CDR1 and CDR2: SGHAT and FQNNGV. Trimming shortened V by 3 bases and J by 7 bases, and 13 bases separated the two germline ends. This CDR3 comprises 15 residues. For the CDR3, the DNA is TGTGCCAGCAGCTTCACAGGGAGTTTCAATTCACCCCTCCACTTT. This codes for CASSFTGSFNSPLHF. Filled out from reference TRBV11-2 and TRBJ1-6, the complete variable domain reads EAGVAQSPRYKIIEKRQSVAFWCNPISGHATLYWYQQILGQGPKLLIQFQNNGVVDDSQLPKDRFSAERLKGVDSTLKIQPAKLEDSAVYLCASSFTGSFNSPLHFGNGTRLTVT.

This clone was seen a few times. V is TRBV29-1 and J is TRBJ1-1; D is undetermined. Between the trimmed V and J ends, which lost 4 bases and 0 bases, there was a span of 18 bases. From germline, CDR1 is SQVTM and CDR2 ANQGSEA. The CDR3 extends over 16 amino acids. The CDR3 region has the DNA TGCAGCGTTGGGAGGTTGCCGACGGTTATGAACACTGAAGCTTTCTTT. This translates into CSVGRLPTVMNTEAFF.